This TCR beta chain stems from a study of vaccination effects on CD4 cells after COVID-19. Study-wide findings and caveats: Healthy vaccinees' vaccine-induced clones included only 1 of 255 that recognized common cold coronaviruses.

Ahead of sequencing, the ViraFEST assay grew antigen-specific CD4+ T cells using viral peptide pools. After around ten days in culture, the CD4+ T cells were isolated. Each person got two doses of an mRNA SARS-CoV-2 vaccine, BNT162b2 or mRNA-1273. Vaccine recipients, nucleocapsid antibody negative, had no prior SARS-CoV-2 infection. Approximately 2.1 million PBMC were placed in each well, which was supplemented with roughly 9.1 IU/ml IL-2 and around 9.9 ug/ml peptides. The CDR3 is made up of 14 amino acids. The germline CDR1 and CDR2 sequences are LGHDT and YNNKEL (reference sequence). V gave up 7 bases and J gave up 3 bases, with 13 bases separating them. Here immunoSEQ multiplex PCR was the method, and the copy in TCRdb shows in-frame clones only, minus some. The sample has 64,000 or so clones; roughly 78% are singletons. A remark on this clone: The antigen is undetermined.

V is TRBV3-1 (or the pseudogene TRBV3-2) and J is TRBJ1-3; D not resolved. The specimen comprised CD4+ T cells from PBMCs cultured with HCoV-OC43 spike peptides, sampled after COVID-19 vaccination. The sample's subset: HCoV-OC43 spike overlapping peptide pool stimulation. The clonotype originates from a human donor who received a COVID-19 vaccine. The CDR3, as DNA: TGTGCCAGCACCCCCGGGGAGATTGGAAACACCATATATTTT. It yields the protein CASTPGEIGNTIYF.